One sample yielded the 18 T cell receptor beta chains listed below, sequenced in a study of OX40 agonist ivuxolimab in advanced cancers. Sequencing used immunoSEQ multiplex PCR; TCRdb keeps in-frame clones, though not all of them. The profile shows tens of thousands of clones, around 87% of them singletons. Sequences were derived from CD4+ or CD8+ T cells sorted from blood, sampled in a trial of the OX40 agonist ivuxolimab. These receptors came from an adult with an advanced solid tumor such as melanoma, head and neck, liver or kidney cancer.

CDR3 DNA sequence: TGCGCCAGCAGCCCTATGGGGCATGAGGAGACCCAGTACTTC. Amino acid sequence: CASSPMGHEETQYF. The J gene is TRBJ2-5, the V gene TRBV5-1, with D tentatively TRBD1 (5 bases). Germline assignment: CDR1 SGHRS and CDR2 YFSETQ. V was trimmed by 4 bases and J by 5 bases, leaving 15 bases between them. The length of the CDR3 is 14 residues.

The gene calls are TRBV6-6 and TRBJ1-5; D gene uncertain. The CDR3 covers 15 residues. V was clipped by 2 bases and J by 3 bases, with 11 bases between them. Looked up from germline, CDR1 is MNHNY and CDR2 is SVGAGI (reference sequence). CDR3 coding DNA: TGTGCCAGCAGTTACGACACGGGATCCAATCAGCCCCAGCATTTT. Translating gives CASSYDTGSNQPQHF.

The genes are TRBV28 and TRBJ2-7; weak D call: TRBD2 (6 bases). This CDR3 has 14 residues. V shed 3 bases and J shed 2 bases, with 11 bases lying between them. Germline V gene lookup returns CDR1 MDHEN and CDR2 SYDVKM. CDR3 in DNA: TGTGCCAGCAGTTTGGACGGAGGGGCCTACGAGCAGTACTTC. This sequence encodes CASSLDGGAYEQYF.

V usage is TRBV5-1 and J usage is TRBJ2-5; TRBD2 matches 11 bases. CDR1 is SGHRS, CDR2 YFSETQ, per germline. With V trimmed by 4 bases and J by 1 base, 3 bases remained unmatched. The CDR3 length is 15 residues. The DNA of the CDR3 is TGCGCCAGCAGCACTAGCGGGAGACGCCAAGAGACCCAGTACTTC. Protein: CASSTSGRRQETQYF.

The chain is built from TRBV4-2 and TRBJ2-5; TRBD1 matches at 8 bases. Germline V lookup: CDR1 LGHNA, CDR2 YNFKEQ. V trimming: 0 bases; J trimming: 1 base; junction bases outside the gene matches: 1. The CDR3 is 15 residues long. CDR3 nucleotide sequence: TGTGCCAGCAGCCAAGAAGGACAGGGCCAAGAGACCCAGTACTTC. It codes for CASSQEGQGQETQYF.

The V and J genes are TRBV4-3 and TRBJ2-7, with a possible D match to TRBD1 (5 bases). Trimming shortened V by 7 bases and J by 2 bases, and 18 bases separated the two germline ends. This CDR3 is 15 amino acids long. Germline CDR1 reads LGHNA; CDR2 reads YSLEER. Here the CDR3 reads CASKQGLTGTYEQYF. CDR3 in DNA: TGCGCCAGCAAGCAAGGGCTAACAGGTACCTACGAGCAGTACTTC.

The V call is TRBV2, the J call TRBJ1-5, with 8 bases that match TRBD1. Looked up from germline, CDR1 is SNHLY and CDR2 is FYNNEI. J gave up 3 bases and V 5 bases, and 6 bases lay outside the gene matches. There are 15 residues in the CDR3. CDR3 in amino acids: CASSQRDRNNQPQHF. CDR3 sequence (DNA): TGTGCCAGCAGTCAGAGGGACAGGAACAATCAGCCCCAGCATTTT.

The chain couples TRBV29-1 to TRBJ1-1, with D possibly TRBD1 on 5 matching bases. This CDR3 has 13 residues. V was clipped by 6 bases and J by 0 bases, with 11 bases between them. Germline loops: CDR1 SQVTM, CDR2 ANQGSEA. This chain's CDR3 is CSVFRTMNTEAFF. In DNA form, the CDR3 reads TGCAGCGTCTTCAGGACAATGAACACTGAAGCTTTCTTT.

The chain recombines TRBV28 with TRBJ1-5; 8 bases match TRBD1. In germline, CDR1 is MDHEN, CDR2 SYDVKM. V shed 3 bases and J 2 bases; nucleotides not matched to a gene: 3. This CDR3 has 15 residues. For the CDR3, the DNA is TGTGCCAGCAGTTTCGCAGGGGGCGGCAATCAGCCCCAGCATTTT. Protein sequence: CASSFAGGGNQPQHF.

In this sample, this clone turned up a few times. V is TRBV30 and J is TRBJ2-3, with a possible D match to TRBD1 (6 bases). This CDR3 is 14 amino acids long. Trimming stripped 0 bases from V and 1 base from J, with 8 bases between. Germline assignment: CDR1 GTSNPN and CDR2 SVGIG (reference sequence). The CDR3 sequence: CAWSVKGGTDTQYF. The CDR3 DNA follows: TGTGCCTGGAGTGTAAAGGGGGGCACAGATACGCAGTATTTT.

The genes are TRBV28 and TRBJ1-4; D is undetermined. Germline lookup yields CDR1 MDHEN and CDR2 SYDVKM. V was clipped by 5 bases and J by 7 bases, with 17 bases between them. The CDR3 length is 15 residues. The CDR3 loop is CASSNPGPRSEKLFF. For the CDR3, the DNA is TGTGCCAGCAGTAACCCCGGTCCTAGAAGTGAAAAACTGTTTTTT.

This chain uses TRBV29-1 with TRBJ2-7; D unclear. Trimming took off 2 bases at V and 2 bases at J, with 13 bases between the two ends. The CDR3 contains 14 residues. Looked up from germline, CDR1 is SQVTM and CDR2 is ANQGSEA. This chain's CDR3 is CSVESARTPYEQYF. The CDR3 DNA reads as TGCAGCGTTGAATCGGCACGGACCCCCTACGAGCAGTACTTC.

The rearrangement joins TRBV2 to TRBJ2-3, with 7 bases aligning to TRBD1. The CDR3 length is 13 residues. Germline loops: CDR1 SNHLY, CDR2 FYNNEI. The V segment lost 4 bases and the J segment 5 bases; nucleotides outside the gene matches: 3. The CDR3 region is CASSGQGVDTQYF. In nucleotides, the CDR3 is TGTGCCAGCAGTGGACAGGGAGTAGATACGCAGTATTTT.

The J gene is TRBJ2-5, the V gene TRBV5-4; 10 nucleotides line up with TRBD2. This CDR3 has 14 amino acids. Germline CDR1 SGHNT, CDR2 YYREEE (reference sequence). With 9 bases clipped from V and 5 bases from J, the junction kept 10 bases outside the gene matches. DNA for the CDR3: TGTGCCACTACGCTAGCGGGAGTTCGTGAGACCCAGTACTTC. This gives the protein CATTLAGVRETQYF.

The V and J genes are TRBV11-2 and TRBJ2-4; unclear D gene. Germline-derived CDR1 and CDR2 are SGHAT and FQNNGV. Trimming left V 5 bases short and J 10 bases short, with 18 bases between. The CDR3 extends over 14 amino acids. CDR3 residues: CASSPSRAEGIQYF. In DNA, the CDR3 is TGTGCCAGCAGCCCGTCCCGGGCCGAAGGGATTCAGTACTTC.

The count of this clone is one. The chain is built from TRBV30 and TRBJ1-1; 8 bases fit TRBD1. The CDR3 is 12 amino acids. CDR1 GTSNPN and CDR2 SVGIG come from the germline V gene (reference sequence). Unmatched junction bases numbered 4, after V lost 5 bases and J lost 5 bases. Written as DNA, the CDR3 is TGTGCCTGGGCACAGGGGGTGACTGAAGCTTTCTTT. Its translation is CAWAQGVTEAFF.

V usage is TRBV2 and J usage is TRBJ1-4, with D perhaps TRBD1 (5 bases). V dropped 4 bases and J dropped 5 bases, with 14 bases sitting between them. The germline V gene encodes CDR1 SNHLY and CDR2 FYNNEI. CDR3 size: 15 residues. The CDR3 DNA sequence: TGTGCCAGCAGTGCGGGGCAGGGACCAAATGAAAAACTGTTTTTT. Amino acids: CASSAGQGPNEKLFF.

J is TRBJ1-2 and V is TRBV7-2; TRBD1 is a possible D gene (6 bases). Germline CDR1 is SGHTA and CDR2 is FQGNSA. This CDR3 comprises 13 residues. Deletions cut 4 bases from V and 8 bases from J, with 14 bases between. For the CDR3, the DNA is TGTGCCAGCAGCTCTTACAGGGATCTAGGCTACACCTTC. Its translation is CASSSYRDLGYTF.